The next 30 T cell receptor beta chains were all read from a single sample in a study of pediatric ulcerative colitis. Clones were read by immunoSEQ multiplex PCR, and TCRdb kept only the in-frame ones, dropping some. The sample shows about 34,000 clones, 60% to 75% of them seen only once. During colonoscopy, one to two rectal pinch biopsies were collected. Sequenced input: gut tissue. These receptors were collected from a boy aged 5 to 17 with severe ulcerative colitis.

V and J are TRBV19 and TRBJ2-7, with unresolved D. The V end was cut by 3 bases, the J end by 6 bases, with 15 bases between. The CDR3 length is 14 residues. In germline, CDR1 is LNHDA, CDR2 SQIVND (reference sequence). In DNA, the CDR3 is TGTGCCAGTAGTATGTCGGGTTCCCCCCGCGAGCAGTACTTC. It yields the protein CASSMSGSPREQYF.

The chain's CDR3 is CASSRRWGTTDTQYF. The DNA for the CDR3 is TGTGCCAGCAGCAGGCGATGGGGGACCACAGATACGCAGTATTTT. The V gene is TRBV7-9, the J gene TRBJ2-3; D is possibly TRBD1 or TRBD2 (5 bases each). The CDR3 totals 15 residues. Germline V gene sequence: CDR1 SEHNR, CDR2 FQNEAQ (reference sequence). The ends were cut back, 5 bases at V and 2 bases at J, with 14 bases in the middle.

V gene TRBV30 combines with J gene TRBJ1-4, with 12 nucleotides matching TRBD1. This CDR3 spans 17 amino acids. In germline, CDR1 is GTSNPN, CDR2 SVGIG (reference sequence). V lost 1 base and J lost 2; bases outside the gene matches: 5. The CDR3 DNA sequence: TGTGCCTGGAGTGGGGGGACAGGGGGCGCGACTAATGAAAAACTGTTTTTT. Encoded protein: CAWSGGTGGATNEKLFF. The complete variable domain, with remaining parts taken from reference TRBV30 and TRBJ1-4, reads SQTIHQWPATLVQPVGSPLSLECTVEGTSNPNLYWYRQAAGRGLQLLFYSVGIGQISSEVPQNLSASRPQDRQFILSSKKLLLSDSGFYLCAWSGGTGGATNEKLFFGSGTQLSVL.

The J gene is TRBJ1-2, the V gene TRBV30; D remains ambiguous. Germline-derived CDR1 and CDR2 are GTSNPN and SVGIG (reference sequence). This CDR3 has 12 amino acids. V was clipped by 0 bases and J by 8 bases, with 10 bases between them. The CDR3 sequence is CAWSVGRQGYTF. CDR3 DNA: TGTGCCTGGAGTGTCGGCAGGCAGGGCTACACCTTC.

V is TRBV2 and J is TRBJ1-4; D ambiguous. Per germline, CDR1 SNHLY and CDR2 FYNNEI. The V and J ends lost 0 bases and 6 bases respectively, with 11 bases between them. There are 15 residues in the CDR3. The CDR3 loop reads CASSEAPARYEKLFF. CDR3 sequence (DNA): TGTGCCAGCAGTGAAGCACCGGCCCGATATGAAAAACTGTTTTTT. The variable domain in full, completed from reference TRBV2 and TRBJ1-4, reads EPEVTQTPSHQVTQMGQEVILRCVPISNHLYFYWYRQILGQKVEFLVSFYNNEISEKSEIFDDQFSVERPDGSNFTLKIRSTKLEDSAMYFCASSEAPARYEKLFFGSGTQLSVL.

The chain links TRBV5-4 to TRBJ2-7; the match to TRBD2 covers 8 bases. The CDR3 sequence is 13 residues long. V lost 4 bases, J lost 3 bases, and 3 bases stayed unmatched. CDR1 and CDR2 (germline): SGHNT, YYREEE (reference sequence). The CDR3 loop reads CASSTGTSYEQYF. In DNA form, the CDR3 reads TGTGCCAGCAGCACCGGGACTAGCTACGAGCAGTACTTC. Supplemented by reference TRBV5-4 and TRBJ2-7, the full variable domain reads ETGVTQSPTHLIKTRGQQVTLRCSSQSGHNTVSWYQQALGQGPQFIFQYYREEENGRGNFPPRFSGLQFPNYSSELNVNALELDDSALYLCASSTGTSYEQYFGPGTRLTVT.

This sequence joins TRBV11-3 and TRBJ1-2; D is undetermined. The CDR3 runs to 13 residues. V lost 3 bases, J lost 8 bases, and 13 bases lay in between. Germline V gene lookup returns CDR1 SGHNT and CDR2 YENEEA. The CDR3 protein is CASSFRELRGYTF. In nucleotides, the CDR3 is TGTGCCAGCAGCTTCCGGGAATTGCGGGGCTACACCTTC.

The CDR3 here is CASSFGGRNEQFF. The CDR3 bases are TGTGCCAGCAGTTTCGGGGGGCGGAATGAGCAGTTCTTC. The chain joins TRBV6-5 to TRBJ2-1, with D tentatively TRBD2 (7 bases). The CDR3 covers 13 residues. Per germline, CDR1 MNHEY and CDR2 SVGAGI. Between the trimmed V and J ends, which lost 4 bases and 7 bases, there was a span of 11 bases.

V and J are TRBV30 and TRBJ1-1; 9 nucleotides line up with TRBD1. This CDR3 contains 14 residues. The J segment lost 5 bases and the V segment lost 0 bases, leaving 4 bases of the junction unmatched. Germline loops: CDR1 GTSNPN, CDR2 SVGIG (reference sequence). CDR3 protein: CAWSVGQGRTEAFF. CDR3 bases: TGTGCCTGGAGTGTAGGACAGGGGAGGACTGAAGCTTTCTTT.

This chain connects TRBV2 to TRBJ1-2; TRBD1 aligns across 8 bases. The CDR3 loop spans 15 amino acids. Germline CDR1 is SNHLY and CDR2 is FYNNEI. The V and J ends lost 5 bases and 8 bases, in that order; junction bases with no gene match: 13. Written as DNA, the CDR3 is TGTGCCAGCAGTTTCGCTTCGGACAGGGTTTCCGGCTACACCTTC. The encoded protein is CASSFASDRVSGYTF.

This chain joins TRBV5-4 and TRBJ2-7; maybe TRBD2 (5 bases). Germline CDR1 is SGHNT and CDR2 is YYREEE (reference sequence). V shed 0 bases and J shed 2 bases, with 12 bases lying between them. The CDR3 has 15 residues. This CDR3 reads CASSLGRGSTYEQYF. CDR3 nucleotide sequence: TGTGCCAGCAGCTTGGGTCGAGGGAGCACCTACGAGCAGTACTTC.

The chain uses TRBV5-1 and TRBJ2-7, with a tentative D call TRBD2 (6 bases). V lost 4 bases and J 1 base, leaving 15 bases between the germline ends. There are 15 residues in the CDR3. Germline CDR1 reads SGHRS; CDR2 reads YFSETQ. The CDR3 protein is CASSLVRGWSYEQYF. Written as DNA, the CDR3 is TGCGCCAGCAGCCTGGTACGGGGGTGGTCCTACGAGCAGTACTTC.

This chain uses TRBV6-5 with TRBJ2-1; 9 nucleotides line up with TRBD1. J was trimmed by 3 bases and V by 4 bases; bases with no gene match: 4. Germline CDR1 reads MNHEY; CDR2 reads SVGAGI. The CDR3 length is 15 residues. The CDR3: CASSSTGGFYNEQFF. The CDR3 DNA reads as TGTGCCAGCAGTTCGACAGGGGGGTTCTACAATGAGCAGTTCTTC.

DNA of the CDR3: TGTGCCAGCAGCGCCCTAACCAAGAACACTGAAGCTTTCTTT. It specifies CASSALTKNTEAFF. The rearrangement links TRBV7-9 to TRBJ1-1; D unresolved. The CDR3 runs to 14 residues. With 5 bases removed from V and 1 base from J, the gap between germline ends came to 11 bases. The germline V gene encodes CDR1 SEHNR and CDR2 FQNEAQ (reference sequence). Combining the CDR3 with reference TRBV7-9 and TRBJ1-1 gives the whole variable domain DTGVSQNPRHKITKRGQNVTFRCDPISEHNRLYWYRQTLGQGPEFLTYFQNEAQLEKSRLLSDRFSAERPKGSFSTLEIQRTEQGDSAMYLCASSALTKNTEAFFGQGTRLTVV.

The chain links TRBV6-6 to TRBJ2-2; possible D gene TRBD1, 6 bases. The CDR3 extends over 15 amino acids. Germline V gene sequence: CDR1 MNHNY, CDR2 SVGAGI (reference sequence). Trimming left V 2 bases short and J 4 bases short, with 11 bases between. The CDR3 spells CASSYTDRSTGELFF. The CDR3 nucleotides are TGTGCCAGCAGTTACACGGACAGATCCACCGGGGAGCTGTTTTTT.

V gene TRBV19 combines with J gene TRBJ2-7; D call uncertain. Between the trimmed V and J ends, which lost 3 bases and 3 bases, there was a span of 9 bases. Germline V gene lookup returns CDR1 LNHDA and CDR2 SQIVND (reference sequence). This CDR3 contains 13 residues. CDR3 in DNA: TGTGCCAGTAGTATTTCAGCAGACTACGAGCAGTACTTC. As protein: CASSISADYEQYF. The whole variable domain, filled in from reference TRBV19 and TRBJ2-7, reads DGGITQSPKYLFRKEGQNVTLSCEQNLNHDAMYWYRQDPGQGLRLIYYSQIVNDFQKGDIAEGYSVSREKKESFPLTVTSAQKNPTAFYLCASSISADYEQYFGPGTRLTVT.

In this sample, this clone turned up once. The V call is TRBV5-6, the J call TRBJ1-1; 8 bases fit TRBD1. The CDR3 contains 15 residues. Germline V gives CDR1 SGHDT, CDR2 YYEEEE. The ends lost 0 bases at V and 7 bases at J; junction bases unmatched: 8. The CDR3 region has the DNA TGTGCCAGCAGCTTGGGGACAGGGTCGATTCGTGAAGCTTTCTTT. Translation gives CASSLGTGSIREAFF.

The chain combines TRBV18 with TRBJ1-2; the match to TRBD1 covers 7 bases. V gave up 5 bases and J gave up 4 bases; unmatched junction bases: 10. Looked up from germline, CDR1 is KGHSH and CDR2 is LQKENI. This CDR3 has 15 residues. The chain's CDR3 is CASSTRQGVFYGYTF. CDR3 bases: TGTGCCAGCTCAACCCGACAGGGTGTTTTCTATGGCTACACCTTC.

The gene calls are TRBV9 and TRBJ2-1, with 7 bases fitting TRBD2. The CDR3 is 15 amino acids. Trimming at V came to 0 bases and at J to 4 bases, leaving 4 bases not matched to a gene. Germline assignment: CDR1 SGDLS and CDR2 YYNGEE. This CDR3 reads CASSVVLGGYNEQFF. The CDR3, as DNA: TGTGCCAGCAGCGTAGTCTTGGGGGGGTACAATGAGCAGTTCTTC. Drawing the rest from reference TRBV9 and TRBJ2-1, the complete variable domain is DSGVTQTPKHLITATGQRVTLRCSPRSGDLSVYWYQQSLDQGLQFLIQYYNGEERAKGNILERFSAQQFPDLHSELNLSSLELGDSALYFCASSVVLGGYNEQFFGPGTRLTVL.

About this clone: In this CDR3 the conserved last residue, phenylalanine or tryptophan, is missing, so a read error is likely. The CDR3 nucleotides read TGTGCCAGCAGTTTATATGTCCCCGTGGGGACTATGGGAAATTCACCCCTCCACCTT. This gives the protein CASSLYVPVGTMGNSPLHL. The rearrangement links TRBV27 to TRBJ1-6; a weak D match, TRBD1 (5 bases). The length of the CDR3 is 19 residues. CDR1 and CDR2 (germline): MNHEY, SMNVEV (reference sequence). Trimming removed 1 base at V and 7 bases at J, with 23 bases between.

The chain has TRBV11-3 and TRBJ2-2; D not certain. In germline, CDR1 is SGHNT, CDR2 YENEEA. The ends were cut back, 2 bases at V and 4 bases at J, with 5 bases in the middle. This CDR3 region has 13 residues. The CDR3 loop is CASSLHTTGELFF. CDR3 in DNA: TGTGCCAGCAGCTTACATACCACCGGGGAGCTGTTTTTT.

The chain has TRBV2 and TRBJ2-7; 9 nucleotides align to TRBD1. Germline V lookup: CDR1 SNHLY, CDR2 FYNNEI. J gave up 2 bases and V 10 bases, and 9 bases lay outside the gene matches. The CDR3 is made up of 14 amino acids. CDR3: CANVRGQGAYEQYF. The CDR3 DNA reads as TGTGCCAACGTAAGGGGACAGGGAGCCTACGAGCAGTACTTC.

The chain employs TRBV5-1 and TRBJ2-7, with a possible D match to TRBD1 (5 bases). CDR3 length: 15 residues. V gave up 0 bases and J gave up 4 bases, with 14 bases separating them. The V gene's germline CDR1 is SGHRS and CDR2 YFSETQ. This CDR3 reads CASSLAVWQGYEQYF. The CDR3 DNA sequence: TGCGCCAGCAGCTTGGCCGTGTGGCAGGGATACGAGCAGTACTTC. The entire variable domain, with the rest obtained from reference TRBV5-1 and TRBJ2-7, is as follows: KAGVTQTPRYLIKTRGQQVTLSCSPISGHRSVSWYQQTPGQGLQFLFEYFSETQRNKGNFPGRFSGRQFSNSRSEMNVSTLELGDSALYLCASSLAVWQGYEQYFGPGTRLTVT.

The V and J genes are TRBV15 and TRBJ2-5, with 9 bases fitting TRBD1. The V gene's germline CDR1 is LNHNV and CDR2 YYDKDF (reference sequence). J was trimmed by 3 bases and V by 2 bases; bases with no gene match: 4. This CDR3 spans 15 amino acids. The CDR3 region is CATSRKGTGKETQYF. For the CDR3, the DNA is TGTGCCACCAGCAGAAAGGGGACAGGGAAAGAGACCCAGTACTTC.

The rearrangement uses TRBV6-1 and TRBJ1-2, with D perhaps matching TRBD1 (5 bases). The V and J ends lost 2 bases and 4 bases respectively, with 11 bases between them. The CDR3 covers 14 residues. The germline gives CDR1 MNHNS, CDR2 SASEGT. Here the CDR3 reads CASSETGPTYGYTF. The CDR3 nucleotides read TGTGCCAGCAGTGAAACAGGCCCCACCTATGGCTACACCTTC.

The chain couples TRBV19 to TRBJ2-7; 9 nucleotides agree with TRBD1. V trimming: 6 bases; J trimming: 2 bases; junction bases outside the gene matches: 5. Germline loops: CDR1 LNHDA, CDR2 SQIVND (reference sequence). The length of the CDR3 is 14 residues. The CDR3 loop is CASSDRQGAYEQYF. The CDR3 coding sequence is TGTGCCAGTAGCGATAGACAGGGGGCCTACGAGCAGTACTTC.

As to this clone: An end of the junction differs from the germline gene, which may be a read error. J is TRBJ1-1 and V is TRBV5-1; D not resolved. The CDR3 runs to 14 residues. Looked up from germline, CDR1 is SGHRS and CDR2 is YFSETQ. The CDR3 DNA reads TGCGTCAGCAGCTTGGCGGCCCTTAACACTGAAGCTTTCTTT. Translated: CVSSLAALNTEAFF.

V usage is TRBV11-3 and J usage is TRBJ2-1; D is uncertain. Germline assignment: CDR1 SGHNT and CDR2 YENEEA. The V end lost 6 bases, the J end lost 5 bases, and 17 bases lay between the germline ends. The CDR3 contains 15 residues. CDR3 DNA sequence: TGTGCCAGCAGTGTTAACACGGGCAGCCACAATGAGCAGTTCTTC. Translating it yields CASSVNTGSHNEQFF.

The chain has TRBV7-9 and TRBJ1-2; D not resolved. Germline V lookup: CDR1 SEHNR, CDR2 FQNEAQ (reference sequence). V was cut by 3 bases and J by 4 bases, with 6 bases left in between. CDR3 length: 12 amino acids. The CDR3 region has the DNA TGTGCCAGCAGCTTCGCATCCTATGGCTACACCTTC. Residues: CASSFASYGYTF.

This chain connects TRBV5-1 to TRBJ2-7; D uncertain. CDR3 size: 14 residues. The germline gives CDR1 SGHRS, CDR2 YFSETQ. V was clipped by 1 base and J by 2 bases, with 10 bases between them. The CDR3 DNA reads TGCGCCAGCAGCTTGAGTGGGGAACCCTACGAGCAGTACTTC. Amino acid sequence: CASSLSGEPYEQYF.